The T cell receptor (beta chain) described here comes from a study of cytomegalovirus exposure and HLA in healthy donors. Study-level points and caveats: TCR beta V- and J-gene trimming, according to a later analysis, was linked to a missense DCLRE1C variant. Presence/absence analyses took donor sequencing depth as roughly uniform.

The PCR employed 60 Vbeta primers together with 13 Jbeta primers. The authors' processing: The count from a later analysis was 60 million to 85 million unique TCR beta chains, roughly 11 million of them shared. The method was immunoSEQ multiplex PCR; TCRdb's version includes in-frame clones alone and lacks a portion of them. Clone size and the V and J calls come from that table; the DNA yielded D and trimming. The sample includes 90,000 to 150,000 clones, 78% of them seen just once. Concerning this clone: Its target is not known. Its ends do not fully match the called genes, so a read error is possible.

In germline, CDR1 is MDHEN, CDR2 SYDVKM. The CDR3 is made up of 12 amino acids. This receptor was identified in a woman aged 25 to 39 in good health and CMV-seropositive. The gene calls are TRBV28 and TRBJ1-5; the D is unclear. Sequenced sample: PBMCs. As DNA, the CDR3 is TGTGCCAGCAATTTAGTGAAGAGTCCCCAGCATTTT. Its protein product is CASNLVKSPQHF. Drawing the rest from reference TRBV28 and TRBJ1-5, the complete variable domain is DVKVTQSSRYLVKRTGEKVFLECVQDMDHENMFWYRQDPGLGLRLIYFSYDVKMKEKGDIPEGYSVSREKKERFSLILESASTNQTSMYLCASNLVKSPQHFGDGTRLSIL.